The entry below gives a single TCR beta chain sequence along with its context. The antigen remains unidentified. PCR used 60 Vbeta primers and 13 Jbeta primers. Sequenced by immunoSEQ multiplex PCR; TCRdb stores in-frame clones only, minus some. The data show 190,000 or so clones, about 80% seen once. The data are from a study of cytomegalovirus exposure and HLA in healthy donors. Study-wide context: In terms of ancestry, the Caucasian-associated cluster contained 80% to 90% of the roughly 400 genotyped donors.

General study points: Despite most TCR sequences being rare, some public TCRs occurred in many donors. In an earlier analysis, productive rearrangement rates for most beta V segments clustered near 87% or 30%. A few of the chains that were CMV-associated were confirmed in vitro to be specific for CMV antigens.

This CDR3 spans 16 amino acids. Trimming shortened V by 1 base and J by 0 bases, and 14 bases separated the two germline ends. CDR1 is SGHDT, CDR2 YYEEEE, per germline. The chain carries TRBV5-6 and TRBJ2-7; no reliable D call. The sample consisted of PBMCs. This TCR came from a boy between 10 and 17 years old in good health and CMV-seronegative. This chain's CDR3 is CASSLLWSSLSYEQYF. CDR3 nucleotides: TGTGCCAGCAGCTTGTTGTGGAGCTCCCTCTCCTACGAGCAGTACTTC.